These T cell receptor beta chains were read from a single sample in a study of blood T cell repertoires in COVID-19. The protocol was immunoSEQ multiplex PCR, while the TCRdb copy is restricted to in-frame clones and leaves out a portion. The data show 150,000 or so clones, 80% to 85% seen once. The source material was PBMCs or T cells enriched from blood (not recorded which). All receptors derive from a woman aged 45-59 years who had been exposed to COVID-19. Both conserved end residues are part of each CDR3. Fields, in order: J gene, D gene, V gene, clone size, CDR3 protein, CDR3 DNA. The D gene is left open where the match is weak. For some rows the clone size is stated as once, few or many, or as a class when expanded; others skip it.

TRBJ2-3,.,TRBV6-1,.,CASSESHRVEDTQYF,TGTGCCAGCAGTGAAAGTCACAGGGTTGAAGATACGCAGTATTTT
TRBJ2-5,.,TRBV5-6,.,CASSLSGSAQETQYF,TGTGCCAGCAGCTTGTCAGGGTCGGCCCAAGAGACCCAGTACTTC
TRBJ2-7,.,TRBV12-5,.,CASGLSSVSSYEQYF,TGTGCTAGTGGTTTGTCATCGGTGTCGTCCTACGAGCAGTACTTC
TRBJ2-7,.,TRBV11-2,.,CASSLLGTLVLNEQYF,TGTGCCAGCAGCTTATTAGGGACTCTGGTTTTAAACGAGCAGTACTTC
TRBJ2-5,TRBD1,TRBV5-6,.,CASSPGFGQVEETQYF,TGTGCCAGCAGCCCTGGGTTTGGACAGGTGGAAGAGACCCAGTACTTC
TRBJ2-5,TRBD1,TRBV10-3,.,CATRQGETQYF,TGTGCCACTCGACAGGGCGAGACCCAGTACTTC
TRBJ2-2,.,TRBV6-6,.,CATSLPGGELFF,TGTGCCACATCCCTCCCCGGCGGGGAGCTGTTTTTT
TRBJ1-4,.,TRBV9,.,CASSVLQGSEKLFF,TGTGCCAGCAGCGTATTGCAGGGGAGTGAAAAACTGTTTTTT
TRBJ2-1,TRBD2,TRBV7-9,.,CASSNRLAGDNEQFF,TGTGCCAGCAGCAACAGACTAGCGGGAGACAATGAGCAGTTCTTC
TRBJ2-1,TRBD2,TRBV7-9,.,CASSLGTSPYLF,TGTGCCAGCAGCTTGGGGACTAGCCCCTATCTCTTC
TRBJ1-1,.,TRBV9,.,CASSATGHTEAFF,TGTGCCAGCAGCGCGACAGGCCACACTGAAGCTTTCTTT
TRBJ2-2,.,TRBV9,.,CASSVGGRPKTGELFF,TGTGCCAGCAGCGTAGGAGGGCGTCCGAAGACCGGGGAGCTGTTTTTT
TRBJ2-3,.,TRBV11-2,once,CASSLNRVIADTQYF,TGTGCCAGCAGCTTAAACAGGGTGATTGCAGATACGCAGTATTTT
TRBJ2-7,TRBD2,TRBV4-2,.,CASSLGTSGVYEQYF,TGTGCCAGCAGCCTCGGGACTAGCGGGGTGTACGAGCAGTACTTC
TRBJ1-5,.,TRBV6-1,.,CASSELGVGAWPQHF,TGTGCCAGCAGTGAATTGGGGGTGGGGGCCTGGCCCCAGCATTTT
TRBJ1-4,.,TRBV7-2,once,CASSLNGAGVLEKLFF,TGTGCCAGCAGCTTAAATGGGGCAGGGGTATTGGAAAAACTGTTTTTT
TRBJ1-4,.,TRBV27,.,CASSYLGQPNEKLFF,TGTGCCAGCAGTTACTTAGGACAGCCTAATGAAAAACTGTTTTTT
TRBJ2-5,.,TRBV7-8,once,CASGHQEETQYF,TGTGCCAGCGGCCACCAGGAAGAGACCCAGTACTTC
TRBJ2-3,TRBD1,TRBV7-7,.,CASSPTGSRTDTQYF,TGTGCTAGCAGCCCGACAGGGTCTAGGACAGATACGCAGTATTTT
TRBJ1-6,.,TRBV7-2,.,CASSVPGEGWDSPLHF,TGTGCCAGCAGCGTCCCAGGGGAAGGTTGGGATTCACCCCTCCACTTT
TRBJ2-3,TRBD1,TRBV6-2/TRBV6-3,.,CASSWGQGTDTQYF,TGTGCCAGCAGTTGGGGACAGGGAACAGATACGCAGTATTTT
TRBJ2-1,TRBD2,TRBV14,.,CASSPAAGESSYNEQFF,TGTGCCAGCAGCCCCGCAGCGGGAGAGAGCTCCTACAATGAGCAGTTCTTC
TRBJ1-1,.,TRBV11-3,.,CASSLDGPSRGNTEAFF,TGTGCCAGCAGCTTAGACGGTCCCTCGAGAGGGAACACTGAAGCTTTCTTT
TRBJ2-3,TRBD2,TRBV5-6,.,CAGSSSGALAGGHPDTQYF,TGTGCCGGCTCCAGCTCGGGGGCTCTAGCGGGAGGGCATCCAGATACGCAGTATTTT
TRBJ2-3,.,TRBV5-1,once,CASSLAGRGPPDTQYF,TGCGCCAGCAGCTTGGCCGGGCGGGGGCCCCCGGATACGCAGTATTTT
TRBJ2-7,.,TRBV11-2,.,CASRDPGSYEQYF,TGTGCCAGCAGGGACCCGGGGTCCTACGAGCAGTACTTC
TRBJ1-5,TRBD1,TRBV5-6,.,CASSLSPTGLNQPQHF,TGTGCCAGCAGCTTGTCGCCGACAGGGCTGAATCAGCCCCAGCATTTT
TRBJ1-3,.,TRBV7-6,few,CASSSTGGEAGNTIYF,TGTGCCAGCAGCTCAACCGGGGGAGAGGCTGGAAACACCATATATTTT
TRBJ2-7,TRBD1,TRBV4-2,.,CASSLGGNRGRAEQYF,TGTGCCAGCAGCCTAGGGGGAAACAGGGGAAGGGCCGAGCAGTACTTC
TRBJ2-2,TRBD2,TRBV19,.,CASSTPLAGAKTGELFF,TGTGCCAGTAGTACCCCGCTAGCGGGAGCGAAAACCGGGGAGCTGTTTTTT
TRBJ2-3,TRBD2,TRBV7-2,.,CASKRGPTDTQYF,TGTGCCAGCAAGCGGGGCCCAACAGATACGCAGTATTTT
TRBJ2-5,TRBD1,TRBV19,.,CASKRDSQETQYF,TGTGCCAGTAAACGGGACAGCCAAGAGACCCAGTACTTC
TRBJ2-1,.,TRBV4-3,.,CASSPGLSSYNEQFF,TGCGCCAGCAGCCCAGGGCTCTCCTCCTACAATGAGCAGTTCTTC
TRBJ2-3,TRBD2,TRBV10-2,.,CASRSGGPDTQYF,TGCGCCAGCAGATCGGGGGGGCCGGATACGCAGTATTTT
TRBJ2-2,TRBD2,TRBV5-5,.,CASSLPSGGAPGELFF,TGTGCCAGCAGCCTCCCTAGCGGGGGGGCGCCCGGGGAGCTGTTTTTT
TRBJ2-3,.,TRBV6-4,few,CASSGGGGGADTQYF,TGTGCCAGCAGTGGAGGGGGCGGAGGGGCAGATACGCAGTATTTT
TRBJ2-7,TRBD1,TRBV5-1,.,CASSREGAYEQYF,TGCGCCAGCAGTCGTGAGGGGGCTTACGAGCAGTACTTC
TRBJ2-3,.,TRBV7-2,.,CASSPRPSTDTQYF,TGTGCCAGCAGCCCCAGGCCTAGCACAGATACGCAGTATTTT
TRBJ2-3,TRBD1,TRBV7-2,.,CASSLATGWADTQYF,TGTGCCAGCAGCTTAGCGACAGGGTGGGCAGATACGCAGTATTTT
TRBJ1-2,TRBD1,TRBV25-1,.,CASATGPWGGYTF,TGTGCTTCCGCGACAGGGCCTTGGGGGGGCTACACCTTC
TRBJ2-5,TRBD2,TRBV3-1/TRBV3-2,few,CASGGTPTYSSGSTQETQYF,TGTGCCAGCGGCGGGACGCCTACTTACTCTAGCGGGAGTACCCAAGAGACCCAGTACTTC
TRBJ2-3,.,TRBV4-1,.,CASSQRAGGTDTQYF,TGCGCCAGCAGCCAACGGGCGGGTGGCACAGATACGCAGTATTTT
TRBJ2-2,TRBD2,TRBV29-1,.,CSVGTLAGANTGELFF,TGCAGCGTTGGGACTTTAGCGGGAGCGAACACCGGGGAGCTGTTTTTT
TRBJ1-6,.,TRBV5-6,once,CASSLEWAGPSSLHF,TGTGCCAGCAGCTTGGAGTGGGCAGGGCCAAGTTCCCTCCACTTT
TRBJ1-5,TRBD1,TRBV27,.,CASSHRGRNQPQHF,TGTGCCAGCAGCCACAGGGGTCGCAATCAGCCCCAGCATTTT
TRBJ2-1,.,TRBV2,few,CASRLTGSSYNEQFF,TGTGCCAGCAGGTTAACAGGAAGCTCCTACAATGAGCAGTTCTTC
TRBJ1-4,.,TRBV5-5,.,CASSSSPFGVLDEKLFF,TGTGCCAGCAGCTCCTCCCCGTTCGGAGTTTTAGACGAAAAACTGTTTTTT
TRBJ1-2,.,TRBV19,few,CASTQGRDYGYTF,TGTGCCAGTACCCAGGGGCGTGACTATGGCTACACCTTC
TRBJ2-7,.,TRBV5-6,.,CASSGDNPANEQYF,TGTGCCAGCAGCGGGGACAATCCGGCTAACGAGCAGTACTTC